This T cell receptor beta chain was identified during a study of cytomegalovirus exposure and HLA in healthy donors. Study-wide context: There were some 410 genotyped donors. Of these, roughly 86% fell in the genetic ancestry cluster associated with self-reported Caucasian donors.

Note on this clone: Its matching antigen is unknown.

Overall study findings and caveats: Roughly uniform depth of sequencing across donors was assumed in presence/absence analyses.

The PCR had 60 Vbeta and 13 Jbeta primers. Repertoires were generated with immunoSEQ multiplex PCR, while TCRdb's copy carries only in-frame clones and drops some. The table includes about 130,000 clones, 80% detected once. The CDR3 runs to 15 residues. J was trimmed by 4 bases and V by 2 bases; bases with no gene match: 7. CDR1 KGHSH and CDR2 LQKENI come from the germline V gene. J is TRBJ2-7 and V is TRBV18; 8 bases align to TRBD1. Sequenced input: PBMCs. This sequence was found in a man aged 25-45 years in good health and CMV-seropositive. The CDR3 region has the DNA TGTGCCAGCTCACCATTAGGACAGGGCGATTACGAGCAGTACTTC. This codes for CASSPLGQGDYEQYF.